This T cell receptor beta chain comes out of a study of vaccination effects on CD4 cells after COVID-19. On the study more broadly: Post-vaccine draws lagged the second dose by a median of 72 days. Study findings and constraints: Clones of infection and vaccine origin contracted markedly late after vaccination.

Before sequencing took place, the ViraFEST assay used viral peptide pools to expand antigen-specific CD4+ T cells. At the end of about ten days of culture, CD4+ T cells were isolated. All study participants received two doses of BNT162b2 or mRNA-1273 vaccine. Wells each received two million PBMC, cultured with 10 IU/ml IL-2 and roughly 9.8 ug/ml peptides. The V end lost 8 bases, the J end lost 7 bases, and 18 bases lay between the germline ends. Germline CDR1 and CDR2: SNHLY and FYNNEI. This CDR3 has 13 residues. With regard to this clone: Its specificity is unknown.

Only in-frame clones appear in the TCRdb table, and some are missing; sequencing was by immunoSEQ multiplex PCR. The sample lists 65,000 to 70,000 clones; about 80% were seen once. This receptor was obtained from a human donor who received a COVID-19 vaccine. The sample here was CD4+ T cells from PBMCs cultured with HCoV-OC43 spike peptides, taken after COVID-19 vaccination. This sample's subset: HCoV-OC43 spike overlapping peptide pool stimulation. The chain couples TRBV2 to TRBJ2-7; perhaps TRBD1 as D (6 bases). The CDR3 DNA reads TGTGCCAGCGGACCACAGGGCCTTGGAGAGCAGTACGTC. Its translation is CASGPQGLGEQYV.